This T cell receptor (beta chain) stems from a study of CD8+ T cells in alopecia areata. Across the study: Among treated patients, oral tofacitinib was administered at 5 to 10 mg twice daily. Findings of the study overall: Scalp samples also yield sequences from resident alphabeta T cells of normal skin.

RNA, once extracted, was reverse transcribed into cDNA for use as the sequencing template. The data were produced by immunoSEQ multiplex PCR, yet TCRdb's version contains in-frame clones alone and is incomplete. This table holds 150,000 or so clones, approximately 45% found once. The germline gives CDR1 SGHAT, CDR2 FQNNGV. Between the trimmed V and J ends, which lost 5 bases and 9 bases, there was a span of 8 bases. The CDR3 contains 11 residues. This clone was seen a handful of times. Its antigen remains unknown. It was from alopecia areata patients that lesional scalp punch biopsies and peripheral blood were collected.

The V and J genes are TRBV11-2 and TRBJ2-1; the D is unclear. The receptor was isolated from a human donor with alopecia areata. Sequencing was carried out using CD4+ T cells sorted from blood. DNA of the CDR3: TGTGCCAGCAGCGAACCCGTTGAGCAGTTCTTC. The encoded protein is CASSEPVEQFF. Combining the CDR3 with reference TRBV11-2 and TRBJ2-1 gives the whole variable domain EAGVAQSPRYKIIEKRQSVAFWCNPISGHATLYWYQQILGQGPKLLIQFQNNGVVDDSQLPKDRFSAERLKGVDSTLKIQPAKLEDSAVYLCASSEPVEQFFGPGTRLTVL.